This TCR beta chain was recorded in a study of cytomegalovirus exposure and HLA in healthy donors. CDR1 is SGDLS, CDR2 YYNGEE, per germline. This CDR3 spans 14 amino acids. The germline V and J ends were trimmed by 4 bases and 2 bases, with 13 bases remaining between them. The PCR contained 60 Vbeta and 13 Jbeta primers. Method: immunoSEQ multiplex PCR; TCRdb's copy keeps in-frame clones and lacks some. The sample includes around 130,000 clones, over 60% of them seen just once. Specimen: PBMCs. The sequence came from a man in his forties or fifties in good health and CMV-seronegative. The V and J genes are TRBV9 and TRBJ2-7; weak D call: TRBD1 (5 bases). The CDR3 is CASSFRGGPYEQYF. Written as DNA, the CDR3 is TGTGCCAGCAGCTTTAGGGGCGGCCCCTACGAGCAGTACTTC.